This is a list of T cell receptor beta chains from one sample in a study of vaccination and CD4 T cells after COVID-19. TCRdb ran MiXCR on the PCR reads and lists one entry per CDR3 protein. Altogether around 6,000 distinct CDR3 sequences are present, approximately 44% being singletons, with the ten largest covering roughly 12%. Antigens for these TCRs are unknown. The sample comprised CD4+ T cells from blood, cultured in vitro. All receptors derive from a human donor who had recovered from COVID-19. Both conserved end residues are part of each CDR3. D genes are given only for firm matches. The size of a clone is reported for some rows only, either as once, few or many, or as a class for expanded clones.

cdr3_aa | cdr3_nt | j_call | v_call | clone_size | d_call
CSAPGLNNEQFF | TGCAGTGCGCCGGGACTCAACAATGAGCAGTTCTTC | TRBJ2-1 | TRBV20-1 | few | -
CASRDSGANVLTF | TGTGCCAGCAGGGACTCTGGGGCCAACGTCCTGACTTTC | TRBJ2-6 | TRBV6-2/TRBV6-3 | few | -
CSARTSGGQETQYF | TGCAGTGCTAGGACTAGCGGGGGACAAGAGACCCAGTACTTC | TRBJ2-5 | TRBV20-1 | - | TRBD2
CASSLGLAGGYEQYF | TGTGCCAGCAGCTTAGGGCTAGCGGGGGGGTACGAGCAGTACTTC | TRBJ2-7 | TRBV7-6 | few | TRBD2
CSARVGDTQYF | TGCAGTGCTAGGGTGGGGGATACGCAGTATTTT | TRBJ2-3 | TRBV20-1 | few | -
CASSFGTGYTF | TGTGCCAGCAGCTTTGGTACTGGCTACACCTTC | TRBJ1-2 | TRBV7-9 | - | -
CATSPRGGEQFF | TGTGCCACCAGCCCCAGGGGAGGAGAGCAGTTCTTC | TRBJ2-1 | TRBV15 | few | -
CASSFEAPRTQYF | TGTGCCAGCAGCTTTGAGGCACCAAGGACCCAGTACTTC | TRBJ2-5 | TRBV7-9 | - | -
CSARGGGNQPQHF | TGCAGTGCGAGGGGGGGCGGGAATCAGCCCCAGCATTTT | TRBJ1-5 | TRBV20-1 | few | -
CASSRGTVSYEQYF | TGTGCCAGCAGTCGTGGGACAGTCTCCTACGAGCAGTACTTC | TRBJ2-7 | TRBV7-2 | - | TRBD1
CSARDQSFTYEQYF | TGCAGTGCTAGAGATCAGTCCTTTACCTACGAGCAGTACTTC | TRBJ2-7 | TRBV20-1 | - | -
CASRPTGVDYGYTF | TGTGCCAGCAGACCGACAGGGGTTGACTATGGCTACACCTTC | TRBJ1-2 | TRBV6-1 | - | TRBD1
CASSYSTGDGYTF | TGTGCCAGCAGTTACTCGACAGGGGATGGCTACACCTTC | TRBJ1-2 | TRBV6-5 | - | TRBD1